This is a list of T cell receptor beta chains from one sample in a study of T cells in localized non-small cell lung cancer. This table comes from immunoSEQ multiplex PCR, and its TCRdb copy is limited to in-frame clones, with some not included. Of several thousand clones detected, 50% to 60% appear once; the ten largest clones hold roughly 3.8%. The material sequenced was lymph node tissue, taken before any cancer treatment. Every receptor here comes from a male donor older than 55 with stage I squamous cell lung carcinoma. CDR3s include the opening cysteine and the closing phenylalanine or tryptophan. Fields, in order: CDR3 DNA, CDR3 protein, CDR3 length, clone size, V gene, D gene, J gene. D genes are given only for firm matches. Clone size is not always given. Where it is, it says once, few, many or a class for expanded clones.

cdr3_nt: TGTGCCAGCAGTGGACCTCCTCGGGGAGATACGCAGTATTTT; cdr3_aa: CASSGPPRGDTQYF; cdr3_length: 14; clone_size: large; v_call: TRBV11-3; d_call: .; j_call: TRBJ2-3
cdr3_nt: TGTGCCAGTAGTATTAGGCCGAGGGAGGGTGAGCAGTTCTTC; cdr3_aa: CASSIRPREGEQFF; cdr3_length: 14; clone_size: .; v_call: TRBV19; d_call: TRBD2; j_call: TRBJ2-1
cdr3_nt: TGTGCCAGTAGGAAAATCGGGGTCGGGGAGCTGTTTTTT; cdr3_aa: CASRKIGVGELFF; cdr3_length: 13; clone_size: once; v_call: TRBV19; d_call: .; j_call: TRBJ2-2
cdr3_nt: TGCGCCAGCAGGGAGGGAGGGGATGGGGCCAACGTCCTGACTTTC; cdr3_aa: CASREGGDGANVLTF; cdr3_length: 15; clone_size: once; v_call: TRBV5-1; d_call: TRBD2; j_call: TRBJ2-6
cdr3_nt: TGTGCCAGTAGTATAGATGTGCACTCCGGGACTAGTGACACCGGGGAGCTGTTTTTT; cdr3_aa: CASSIDVHSGTSDTGELFF; cdr3_length: 19; clone_size: once; v_call: TRBV19; d_call: TRBD2; j_call: TRBJ2-2
cdr3_nt: TGTGCCAGCTCACCACCATCCCAGGGGGCCGGCACCGGGGAGCTGTTTTTT; cdr3_aa: CASSPPSQGAGTGELFF; cdr3_length: 17; clone_size: .; v_call: TRBV18; d_call: TRBD1; j_call: TRBJ2-2
cdr3_nt: TGTGCCAGTAATCCCCGGGTGGTGTATACCGGGGAGCTGTTTTTT; cdr3_aa: CASNPRVVYTGELFF; cdr3_length: 15; clone_size: .; v_call: TRBV19; d_call: .; j_call: TRBJ2-2
cdr3_nt: TGTGCCTGGAGTGTGGCTGGGAAACAGTTCTTC; cdr3_aa: CAWSVAGKQFF; cdr3_length: 11; clone_size: once; v_call: TRBV30; d_call: .; j_call: TRBJ2-1
cdr3_nt: TGTGCCAGCAGTTGGCGCGGGAGCGTCAATGAGCAGTTCTTC; cdr3_aa: CASSWRGSVNEQFF; cdr3_length: 14; clone_size: few; v_call: TRBV6-8; d_call: TRBD2; j_call: TRBJ2-1
cdr3_nt: TGCGCCAGCAGCTTGGCCGGGACAGGTGGTGAGCAGTACTTC; cdr3_aa: CASSLAGTGGEQYF; cdr3_length: 14; clone_size: .; v_call: TRBV5-1; d_call: TRBD1; j_call: TRBJ2-7
cdr3_nt: TGTGCCACCAGCAGAGATCGGGCCGGCGGGATGGAGACCCAGTACTTC; cdr3_aa: CATSRDRAGGMETQYF; cdr3_length: 16; clone_size: .; v_call: TRBV15; d_call: .; j_call: TRBJ2-5
cdr3_nt: TGTGCCAGCAGCGTGGACGGAGGGAGGTTCTACGAGCAGTACTTC; cdr3_aa: CASSVDGGRFYEQYF; cdr3_length: 15; clone_size: .; v_call: TRBV9; d_call: .; j_call: TRBJ2-7
cdr3_nt: TGTGCCAGCAGCACTACGGGACTAGCGGGAGAAGCGGAGCAGTTCTTC; cdr3_aa: CASSTTGLAGEAEQFF; cdr3_length: 16; clone_size: .; v_call: TRBV11-3; d_call: TRBD2; j_call: TRBJ2-1
cdr3_nt: TGTGCCAGTACCAAACTAGCGGAAAGCTCCTACAATGAGCAGTTCTTC; cdr3_aa: CASTKLAESSYNEQFF; cdr3_length: 16; clone_size: few; v_call: TRBV28; d_call: TRBD2; j_call: TRBJ2-1
cdr3_nt: TGCGCCAGCAGCTTAACAGGGGGGAATGAAAAACTGTTTTTT; cdr3_aa: CASSLTGGNEKLFF; cdr3_length: 14; clone_size: .; v_call: TRBV5-1; d_call: TRBD1; j_call: TRBJ1-4
cdr3_nt: TGTGCCGCAAGGGACAGTTGGCTAGGCTACACCTTC; cdr3_aa: CAARDSWLGYTF; cdr3_length: 12; clone_size: .; v_call: TRBV6-8; d_call: TRBD1; j_call: TRBJ1-2
cdr3_nt: TGTGCCAGCAGTTTACTTTCCGGCCTTGAAGCTTTCTTT; cdr3_aa: CASSLLSGLEAFF; cdr3_length: 13; clone_size: .; v_call: TRBV6-8; d_call: .; j_call: TRBJ1-1
cdr3_nt: TGTGCCAGCAGGCTCAGACAGGGGGCTGACGAAAAACTGTTTTTT; cdr3_aa: CASRLRQGADEKLFF; cdr3_length: 15; clone_size: few; v_call: TRBV6-8; d_call: TRBD1; j_call: TRBJ1-4
cdr3_nt: TGTGCCAGCAGTGAGGACGTTGCCTCCTACAATGAGCAGTTCTTC; cdr3_aa: CASSEDVASYNEQFF; cdr3_length: 15; clone_size: .; v_call: TRBV9; d_call: .; j_call: TRBJ2-1
cdr3_nt: TGTGCCAGCAGTTTCCGGGACTCAGGCTCTGGAAACACCATATATTTT; cdr3_aa: CASSFRDSGSGNTIYF; cdr3_length: 16; clone_size: .; v_call: TRBV6-8; d_call: .; j_call: TRBJ1-3
cdr3_nt: TGTGCCAGCGGAACCGGGACTACTAATGGCTACACCTTC; cdr3_aa: CASGTGTTNGYTF; cdr3_length: 13; clone_size: .; v_call: TRBV6-8; d_call: .; j_call: TRBJ1-2
cdr3_nt: TGTGCCAGCTCACCAGATCCCGGGCCTGGGGGTGAGCAGTTCTTC; cdr3_aa: CASSPDPGPGGEQFF; cdr3_length: 15; clone_size: .; v_call: TRBV18; d_call: .; j_call: TRBJ2-1
cdr3_nt: TGTGCCAGCAGATCCGGACAGGGGGAAAGGTCATACAATGAGCAGTTCTTC; cdr3_aa: CASRSGQGERSYNEQFF; cdr3_length: 17; clone_size: few; v_call: TRBV6-8; d_call: TRBD1; j_call: TRBJ2-1
cdr3_nt: TGTGCCAGCACCCACAATGTAATTGGGGCCAACGTCCTGACTTTC; cdr3_aa: CASTHNVIGANVLTF; cdr3_length: 15; clone_size: .; v_call: TRBV28; d_call: .; j_call: TRBJ2-6
cdr3_nt: TGTGCCAGTAGTAAGTCGGGGATGGAGCGTACAGATACGCAGTATTTT; cdr3_aa: CASSKSGMERTDTQYF; cdr3_length: 16; clone_size: .; v_call: TRBV19; d_call: .; j_call: TRBJ2-3
cdr3_nt: TGCGCCAGCAGCCAATACGCAGGGACGGATCAGCCCCAGCATTTT; cdr3_aa: CASSQYAGTDQPQHF; cdr3_length: 15; clone_size: few; v_call: TRBV4-1; d_call: .; j_call: TRBJ1-5
cdr3_nt: TGCAGCGTTGAAGGGAGCACAGATACGCAGTATTTT; cdr3_aa: CSVEGSTDTQYF; cdr3_length: 12; clone_size: .; v_call: TRBV29-1; d_call: .; j_call: TRBJ2-3
cdr3_nt: TGTGCCAGTAGCCTAATTCGGGATCAGCCCCAGCATTTT; cdr3_aa: CASSLIRDQPQHF; cdr3_length: 13; clone_size: .; v_call: TRBV19; d_call: .; j_call: TRBJ1-5
cdr3_nt: TGTGCCAGCTCGACAGGGAGCTCCAATGGGCTGTTTTTT; cdr3_aa: CASSTGSSNGLFF; cdr3_length: 13; clone_size: once; v_call: TRBV18; d_call: TRBD1; j_call: TRBJ1-4
cdr3_nt: TGTGCCAGCAGCCCCTATGAGGAGGGGAATGCTGAAGCTTTCTTT; cdr3_aa: CASSPYEEGNAEAFF; cdr3_length: 15; clone_size: few; v_call: TRBV11-3; d_call: .; j_call: TRBJ1-1
cdr3_nt: TGCGCCAGCAGCTTGGACCCGGCGTTGGGCGAGCAGTACTTC; cdr3_aa: CASSLDPALGEQYF; cdr3_length: 14; clone_size: .; v_call: TRBV5-1; d_call: .; j_call: TRBJ2-7
cdr3_nt: TGTACCAGCATAAATAGCGTATACGAGCAGTACTTC; cdr3_aa: CTSINSVYEQYF; cdr3_length: 12; clone_size: .; v_call: TRBV28; d_call: .; j_call: TRBJ2-7
cdr3_nt: TGCAGCGTTGATGGGCCGGGACTAGCTGGCGAGCAGTACTTC; cdr3_aa: CSVDGPGLAGEQYF; cdr3_length: 14; clone_size: .; v_call: TRBV29-1; d_call: TRBD2; j_call: TRBJ2-7
cdr3_nt: TGTGCCAGCAGCTTAGGGGGGCAGCAGAATCAGCCCCAGCATTTT; cdr3_aa: CASSLGGQQNQPQHF; cdr3_length: 15; clone_size: medium-sized; v_call: TRBV11-3; d_call: .; j_call: TRBJ1-5
cdr3_nt: TGTGCCAGTAGGGAGACAATAGGCACTGAAGCTTTCTTT; cdr3_aa: CASRETIGTEAFF; cdr3_length: 13; clone_size: few; v_call: TRBV19; d_call: .; j_call: TRBJ1-1
cdr3_nt: TGTGCCTGGAGTGTAGCAGGGGGCGGACGGAGCAATCAGCCCCAGCATTTT; cdr3_aa: CAWSVAGGGRSNQPQHF; cdr3_length: 17; clone_size: .; v_call: TRBV30; d_call: TRBD1; j_call: TRBJ1-5
cdr3_nt: TGCAGCGGTATTGCGGACACGGAGAGGAGCTACACCTTC; cdr3_aa: CSGIADTERSYTF; cdr3_length: 13; clone_size: .; v_call: TRBV29-1; d_call: .; j_call: TRBJ1-2
cdr3_nt: TGTGCCAGCAGTGCCCTGGTCGCGAACACTGAAGCTTTCTTT; cdr3_aa: CASSALVANTEAFF; cdr3_length: 14; clone_size: few; v_call: TRBV6-8; d_call: .; j_call: TRBJ1-1
cdr3_nt: TGCGCCAGCAGCCAAGTAATCAGGGGATACAATGAGCAGTTCTTC; cdr3_aa: CASSQVIRGYNEQFF; cdr3_length: 15; clone_size: .; v_call: TRBV1; d_call: .; j_call: TRBJ2-1
cdr3_nt: TGTGCCAGCAGCCTCTTTAGCGGGACTGGTGGTGAGCAGTTCTTC; cdr3_aa: CASSLFSGTGGEQFF; cdr3_length: 15; clone_size: medium-sized; v_call: TRBV11-3; d_call: TRBD2; j_call: TRBJ2-1
cdr3_nt: TGTGCCAGCAAAAAAGAAGGAGTCGGGGAGCTGTTTTTT; cdr3_aa: CASKKEGVGELFF; cdr3_length: 13; clone_size: few; v_call: TRBV9; d_call: .; j_call: TRBJ2-2